A selection of T cell receptor beta chains follows, all from one sample in a study of cytotoxic CD8 clonotypes in ibrutinib-treated CLL. TCRdb keeps only in-frame clones here, not all; method: immunoSEQ multiplex PCR. The sample holds about 24,000 clones, 78% seen once. Source: PBMCs, taken before ibrutinib treatment. These receptors came from a human donor with chronic lymphocytic leukemia. The CDR3 runs from the conserved cysteine through the conserved F or W. D genes are given only for firm matches. A row's size may be missing; if present it is once, few, many or a size class.

-	TRBV14	-	TRBJ2-1	TGTGCCAGCAGGTTGGGACTCGCAGGGGATGAGCAGTTCTTC	CASRLGLAGDEQFF
-	TRBV4-2	TRBD1	TRBJ1-6	TGTGCCAGCAGCCAAGACGGGACAGATAATTCACCCCTCCACTTT	CASSQDGTDNSPLHF
-	TRBV18	TRBD1	TRBJ1-5	TGTGCCAGCTCACTTATCCTCCACAGGGGTCAGCCCCAGCATTTT	CASSLILHRGQPQHF
-	TRBV10-1	TRBD2	TRBJ2-7	TGCGCCAGCAGTGAGACAAGGACTAGGGGTGACGAGCAGTACTTC	CASSETRTRGDEQYF
-	TRBV11-2	-	TRBJ2-7	TGTGCCAGCAGCCACGCGCTTGGCTACGAGCAGTACTTC	CASSHALGYEQYF
-	TRBV19	-	TRBJ1-5	TGTGCCAGTAAACAAACAGGGAGCAATCAGCCCCAGCATTTT	CASKQTGSNQPQHF
-	TRBV7-2	-	TRBJ2-1	TGTGCCAGCAGCTTAAAAAACAGGAACAATGAGCAGTTCTTC	CASSLKNRNNEQFF
-	TRBV7-9	TRBD2	TRBJ2-7	TGTGCCAGCAGCTTAAGGTTGGGGCTAGCGGGGCCCTCCTACGAGCAGTACTTC	CASSLRLGLAGPSYEQYF
-	TRBV11-1	TRBD1	TRBJ2-1	TGTGCCAGCAGCCCCTACGGGACAGGGTGGGGCAATGAGCAGTTCTTC	CASSPYGTGWGNEQFF
once	TRBV21-1	-	TRBJ2-3	TGTGCCAGCAGCACTAAGGCACCCACAGATACGCAGTATTTT	CASSTKAPTDTQYF
-	TRBV10-3	-	TRBJ1-1	TGTGCCATCAATGACAGGATTAACACTGAAGCTTTCTTT	CAINDRINTEAFF
-	TRBV30	-	TRBJ1-3	TGTGCCTGGAGTGGGAAATCTGGAAACACCATATATTTT	CAWSGKSGNTIYF
-	TRBV30	-	TRBJ1-2	TGTGCCTGGAACTCGGGCCAGCGGGTGGATGGCTACACCTTC	CAWNSGQRVDGYTF
few	TRBV6-6	-	TRBJ1-4	TGTGCCAGCAGTTATACAGCAGACGAAAAACTGTTTTTT	CASSYTADEKLFF
-	TRBV19	-	TRBJ2-5	TGTGCCAGTAGTAGACAGCGAATAGAGACCCAGTACTTC	CASSRQRIETQYF
-	TRBV6-4	-	TRBJ2-1	TGTGCCAGCAGTGCCCGCGGCGGCAGGGGGGGGGATGAGCAGTTCTTC	CASSARGGRGGDEQFF
-	TRBV30	TRBD2	TRBJ2-3	TGTGCCTGGAGTATTAGCGGGTACACAGATACGCAGTATTTT	CAWSISGYTDTQYF
-	TRBV14	TRBD2	TRBJ2-3	TGTGCCAGCAGCCAGGGCGGACTAGCGGGAGGCGATACGCAGTATTTT	CASSQGGLAGGDTQYF
few	TRBV5-8	TRBD2	TRBJ2-1	TGTGCCAGCAGCTTGTACCTAGCGGGGGACTCTTGGAATGAGCAGTTCTTC	CASSLYLAGDSWNEQFF
-	TRBV27	-	TRBJ2-6	TGTGCCAGCAGTATCGTGGATCCTCTACAAAGTCGGGCCAACGTCCTGACTTTC	CASSIVDPLQSRANVLTF
-	TRBV19	-	TRBJ1-5	TGTGCCAGCAGGACCGGGACACTCTTTAGCAATCAGCCCCAGCATTTT	CASRTGTLFSNQPQHF
-	TRBV19	-	TRBJ1-5	TGTGCCACCAAAACACCTACGCGGGGAGGAAATCAGCCCCAGCATTTT	CATKTPTRGGNQPQHF
few	TRBV27	-	TRBJ2-4	TGTGCCAGCAGTTCCGGACAGAGGGGCATTCAGTACTTC	CASSSGQRGIQYF
-	TRBV5-6	TRBD2	TRBJ2-1	TGTGCCAGCAGCTTGAATCTAGCGGTAAACAATGAGCAGTTCTTC	CASSLNLAVNNEQFF
-	TRBV25-1	-	TRBJ2-1	TGTGCCAGCAGTGCCGACTTGCTTTTAGCCTACAATGAGCAGTTCTTC	CASSADLLLAYNEQFF
once	TRBV9	-	TRBJ2-5	TGTGCCAGCAGCGCCGGGGGAACCCCGGAGACCCAGTACTTC	CASSAGGTPETQYF
once	TRBV4-1	TRBD2	TRBJ2-1	TGCGCCAGCAGCAACATTCTCTCGGGACTAGCGGGTTCCTACAATGAGCAGTTCTTC	CASSNILSGLAGSYNEQFF
-	TRBV7-2	-	TRBJ2-2	TGTGCCAGCAGCTTAGAAGGGGACACCGGGGAGCTGTTTTTT	CASSLEGDTGELFF
-	TRBV5-4	-	TRBJ1-2	TGTGCCAGCAGCTTAGGATCGTCTAACTATGGCTACACCTTC	CASSLGSSNYGYTF
-	TRBV12-5	-	TRBJ1-1	TGTGCTAGTGGTTTGGGCATCTCGGGGAACACTGAAGCTTTCTTT	CASGLGISGNTEAFF
-	TRBV19	TRBD2	TRBJ2-2	TGTGCCAGTAGTATCAGGACCGGGAGGACCGACACCGGGGAGCTGTTTTTT	CASSIRTGRTDTGELFF
-	TRBV4-1	-	TRBJ2-3	TGCGCCAGCAGCCTAGATGCCCTAAAGGGGGGCACAGATACGCAGTATTTT	CASSLDALKGGTDTQYF
few	TRBV28	-	TRBJ1-5	TGTGCCAGCAGTTTATCAGGGAGCAATCAGCCCCAGCATTTT	CASSLSGSNQPQHF
few	TRBV19	-	TRBJ1-2	TGTGCCAGTAGTATCAGCAGCCGCTATGGCTACACCTTC	CASSISSRYGYTF
-	TRBV19	-	TRBJ2-5	TGTGCCAGTAGTACGGGGACAACGGGTGAGACCCAGTACTTC	CASSTGTTGETQYF
-	TRBV30	TRBD2	TRBJ2-1	TGTGCCTGGAGTGTAAACCGGGAGGAGTTCTTC	CAWSVNREEFF
-	TRBV11-2	-	TRBJ2-5	TGTGCCAGCAGCTTAGCAGAGACCCAGTACTTC	CASSLAETQYF
-	TRBV29-1	-	TRBJ2-1	TGCAGCTCAGGGGGGGACAATGAGCAGTTCTTC	CSSGGDNEQFF
-	TRBV27	TRBD1	TRBJ2-1	TGTGCCAGCAGCCGCTCGCCTGGGACAGGGGTACATGAGCAGTTCTTC	CASSRSPGTGVHEQFF
-	TRBV6-5	TRBD1	TRBJ2-7	TGTGCCAGCAGTTCCCGGGACAGCGCCCTCGAGCAGTACTTC	CASSSRDSALEQYF
-	TRBV7-2	-	TRBJ2-1	TGTGCCAGCTCCTCAATCCCGGACAATGAGCAGTTCTTC	CASSSIPDNEQFF
-	TRBV5-4	-	TRBJ2-1	TGTGCCAGCAGGGACCCGGGAGAAAGCTACAATGAGCAGTTCTTC	CASRDPGESYNEQFF
-	TRBV5-6	-	TRBJ2-2	TGTGCCAGCAGCTTCCTCGAGAACACCGGGGAGCTGTTTTTT	CASSFLENTGELFF
-	TRBV27	TRBD1	TRBJ2-7	TGTGCCAGCAGTTTATCGGGCCGGGACAGGTACGAGCAGTACTTC	CASSLSGRDRYEQYF
-	TRBV7-8	-	TRBJ2-5	TGTGCCAGCAGCCCTCGGGGACAAGAGACCCAGTACTTC	CASSPRGQETQYF
-	TRBV14	TRBD1	TRBJ2-4	TGTGCCAGCAGCCATGGACAGGCACACATAGCCAAAAACATTCAGTACTTC	CASSHGQAHIAKNIQYF
few	TRBV4-1	-	TRBJ2-2	TGCGCCAGCGGCTCCCCTTGGGGCACCGGGGAGCTGTTTTTT	CASGSPWGTGELFF
-	TRBV6-4	-	TRBJ2-1	TGTGCCAGCAGTGCTAGCTCCTACAATGAGCAGTTCTTC	CASSASSYNEQFF
-	TRBV6-5	TRBD1	TRBJ2-7	TGTGCCAGCAGTTACACTGGGACAGGGGTCTCCTACGAGCAGTACTTC	CASSYTGTGVSYEQYF
medium-sized	TRBV12-5	TRBD2	TRBJ2-1	TGTGCTAGTGGTTTCCCCTGGACTAGCGGACACCTGGATGAGCAGTTCTTC	CASGFPWTSGHLDEQFF
-	TRBV19	-	TRBJ1-1	TGTGCCAGTAGTATAGTAGGGGGGGTAAACACTGAAGCTTTCTTT	CASSIVGGVNTEAFF
-	TRBV11-2	TRBD2	TRBJ2-5	TGTGCCAGCAGCGTAGGGACTAGCGGGAGTGTCCTAGAGACCCAGTACTTC	CASSVGTSGSVLETQYF
-	TRBV11-2	-	TRBJ1-6	TGTGCCAGCACCGGCGGGCCAGGATTTTCACCCCTCCACTTT	CASTGGPGFSPLHF
once	TRBV27	TRBD1	TRBJ2-1	TGTGCCAGCAGTCGGACAGGGTCCTACAATGAGCAGTTCTTC	CASSRTGSYNEQFF
-	TRBV5-1	-	TRBJ2-5	TGCGCCAGCAGCTTAAAACAGCCGCAAGAGACCCAGTACTTC	CASSLKQPQETQYF
-	TRBV5-6	-	TRBJ2-7	TGTGCCAGCAGCTTCGAGGGTTTCTACGAGCAGTACTTC	CASSFEGFYEQYF
-	TRBV28	-	TRBJ2-7	TGTGCCAGCAGTTTGCCCCTAGCAGGCGAGCAGTACTTT	CASSLPLAGEQYF
-	TRBV6-6	-	TRBJ2-3	TGTGCCAGCAGTTCCTCAGATACGCAGTATTTT	CASSSSDTQYF
once	TRBV28	-	TRBJ2-7	TGTGCCATTGGGGGAGTCACCTACGAGCAGTACTTC	CAIGGVTYEQYF
once	TRBV15	-	TRBJ2-1	TGTGCCACCAGTGCAGGAGTGAACTCCTACAATGAGCAGTTCTTC	CATSAGVNSYNEQFF